This T cell receptor beta chain was observed in a study of T cells in Graves' hyperthyroidism and ophthalmopathy. Findings and limits, study-wide: Peripheral blood also featured most of the thyroid clonotypes expanded above 0.001.

This clonotype showed up many times. Its antigen is unknown. Not enrolled were patients with uncontrolled infection, other autoimmune disease, pregnancy or lactation. Clinical symptoms, serum thyroxine, TRAb, thyroid ultrasound and orbital computed tomography established diagnosis. RNA transcripts were the template for amplifying TCR beta CDR3 regions. The HTBI primer set was used in a first-round RT-PCR of the TCR CDR3. TCRdb reprocessed the multiplex PCR reads with MiXCR, giving one entry per CDR3 protein. Of about 480,000 distinct CDR3 sequences in the sample, roughly an eighth were seen once. The germline V gene encodes CDR1 KGHDR and CDR2 SFDVKD. The V and J ends lost 9 bases and 4 bases, in that order; junction bases with no gene match: 6. The length of the CDR3 is 13 residues.

The receptor comes from a woman aged 18-29 years with Graves' hyperthyroidism. The rearrangement uses TRBV24-1 and TRBJ2-3; 7 bases match TRBD1. The sequencing sample was made of blood. The DNA of the CDR3 is TGTGCCACCTCACGACAGGGATCAGATACGCAGTATTTT. This sequence encodes CATSRQGSDTQYF.